The clone carrying this T cell receptor beta chain was picked up a small number of times. The antigen remains undetermined. Using a J-beta primer mix together with a sample-barcoded 5' primer, a second PCR was run for about 6 to 12 cycles. TCRdb re-analysed the 5' RACE reads in MiXCR, keeping a single row per CDR3 protein. The table lists fewer than 700,000 distinct CDR3 sequences, roughly 41% of them singletons. The sample comes from a study of blood T cells in healthy people across ages. Notes on the study in general: Getting older went along with TCR beta diversity per million T cells dropping roughly linearly. The study found more naive CD4+ cells and higher diversity in long-lived than aged donors.

No fewer than 7 million PBMCs went into each sample. Between the trimmed V and J ends, which lost 3 bases and 4 bases, there was a span of 15 bases. Germline V gene sequence: CDR1 LNHNV, CDR2 YYDKDF (reference sequence). This CDR3 is 16 amino acids long. J is TRBJ1-4 and V is TRBV15; D might be TRBD1 (6 bases). The material sequenced was blood. This TCR derives from an elderly man in good health. The CDR3 sequence is CATSRSWGLGNEKLFF. CDR3 nucleotide sequence: TGTGCCACCAGCAGGTCGTGGGGGCTCGGTAATGAAAAACTGTTTTTT.